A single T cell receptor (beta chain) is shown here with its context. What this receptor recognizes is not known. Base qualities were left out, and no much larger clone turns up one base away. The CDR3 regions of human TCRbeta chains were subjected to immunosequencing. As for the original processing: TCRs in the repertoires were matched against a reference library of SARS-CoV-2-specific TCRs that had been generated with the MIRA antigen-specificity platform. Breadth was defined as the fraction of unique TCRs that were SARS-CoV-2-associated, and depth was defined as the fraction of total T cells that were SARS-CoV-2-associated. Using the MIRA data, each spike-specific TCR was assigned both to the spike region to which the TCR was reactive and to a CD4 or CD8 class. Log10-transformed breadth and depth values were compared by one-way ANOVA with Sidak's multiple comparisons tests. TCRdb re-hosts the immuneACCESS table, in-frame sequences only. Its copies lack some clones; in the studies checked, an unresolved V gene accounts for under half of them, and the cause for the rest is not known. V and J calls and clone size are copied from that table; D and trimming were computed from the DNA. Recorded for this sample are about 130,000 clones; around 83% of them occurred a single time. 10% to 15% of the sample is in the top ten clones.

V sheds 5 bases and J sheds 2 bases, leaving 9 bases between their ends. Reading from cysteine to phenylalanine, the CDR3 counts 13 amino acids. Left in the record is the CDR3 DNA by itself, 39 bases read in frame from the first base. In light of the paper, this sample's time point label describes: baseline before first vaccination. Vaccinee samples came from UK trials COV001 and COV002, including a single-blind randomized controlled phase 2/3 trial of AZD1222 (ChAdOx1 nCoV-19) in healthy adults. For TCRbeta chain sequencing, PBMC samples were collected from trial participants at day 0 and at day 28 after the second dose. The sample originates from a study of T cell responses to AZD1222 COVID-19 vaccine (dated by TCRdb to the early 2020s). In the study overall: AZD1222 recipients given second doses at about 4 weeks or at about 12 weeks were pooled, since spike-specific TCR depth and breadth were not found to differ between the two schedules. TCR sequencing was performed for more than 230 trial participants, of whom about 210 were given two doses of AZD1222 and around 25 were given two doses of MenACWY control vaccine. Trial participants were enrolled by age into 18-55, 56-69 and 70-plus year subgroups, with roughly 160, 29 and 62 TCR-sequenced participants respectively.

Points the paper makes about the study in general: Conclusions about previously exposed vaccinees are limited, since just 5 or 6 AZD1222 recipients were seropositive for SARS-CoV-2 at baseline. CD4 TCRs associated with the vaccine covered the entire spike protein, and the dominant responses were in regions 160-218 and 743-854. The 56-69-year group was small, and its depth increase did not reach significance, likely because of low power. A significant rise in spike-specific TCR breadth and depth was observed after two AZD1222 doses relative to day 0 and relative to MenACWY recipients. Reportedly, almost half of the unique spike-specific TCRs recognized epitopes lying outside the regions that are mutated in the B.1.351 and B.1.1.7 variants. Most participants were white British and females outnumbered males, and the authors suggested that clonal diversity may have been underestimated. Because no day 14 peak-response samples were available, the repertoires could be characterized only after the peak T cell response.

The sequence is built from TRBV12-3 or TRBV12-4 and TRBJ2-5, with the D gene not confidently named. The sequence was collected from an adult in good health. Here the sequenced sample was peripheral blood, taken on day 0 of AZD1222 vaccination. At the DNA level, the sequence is TGTGCCAGCAGTCTTGAGGCTCAAGAGACCCAGTACTTC. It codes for CASSLEAQETQYF.